One and the same sample provided the 18 T cell receptor beta chains below, sequenced in a study of T cell changes during pregnancy in multiple sclerosis (dated by TCRdb to the late 2010s). To prepare the library, the immunoSEQ multiplex PCR assay was applied. TCRdb retrieved this table from immuneACCESS and kept in-frame rearrangements only. Not all clones are present; in checked studies, unresolved V genes account for under half, and no reason is known for the remainder. A total of 77,000 or so clones appear in this sample, just under 95% of them only once. The ten largest clones represent less than 0.75% of the sample. The specimen was peripheral blood, collected in the second trimester of pregnancy. All receptors come from a female donor in good health, enrolled as a control in a pregnancy study.

V usage is TRBV5-1 and J usage is TRBJ2-6; D ambiguous. CDR1 and CDR2 (germline): SGHRS, YFSETQ. V was pared by 0 bases and J by 0 bases, with 4 bases between. There are 15 residues in the CDR3. CDR3: CASSLGDSGANVLTF. In nucleotides, the CDR3 is TGCGCCAGCAGCTTGGGCGACTCTGGGGCCAACGTCCTGACTTTC.

The chain uses TRBV6-6 and TRBJ2-5, with D unresolved. The CDR3 sequence is 13 residues long. Germline V gene sequence: CDR1 MNHNY, CDR2 SVGAGI (reference sequence). V lost 5 bases to trimming and J lost 5 bases, with 12 bases between them. Here the CDR3 DNA reads TGTGCCAGCAGTGCTATAGTTCACGAGACCCAGTACTTC. This gives the protein CASSAIVHETQYF.

The chain links TRBV7-2 to TRBJ2-7; D might be TRBD2 (6 bases). V was trimmed by 5 bases and J by 2 bases, leaving 13 bases between them. Germline-derived CDR1 and CDR2 are SGHTA and FQGNSA. The CDR3 extends over 14 amino acids. This chain's CDR3 is CASSRGTLAYEQYF. The CDR3 DNA reads TGTGCCAGCAGCCGCGGGACTCTAGCCTACGAGCAGTACTTC.

The chain uses TRBV12-5 and TRBJ2-7; D unresolved. Trimming removed 2 bases from V and 6 bases from J, with 5 bases in between. The germline V gene has CDR1 LGHNT and CDR2 FRNRAP. CDR3 length: 11 amino acids. The CDR3 region has the DNA TGTGCTAGTGGTTTGAGCTCCGAGCAGTACTTC. Translation gives CASGLSSEQYF.

This chain links TRBV6-5 with TRBJ2-1, with 9 bases lining up with TRBD2. This CDR3 contains 15 residues. The trim removed 0 bases at V and 7 bases at J, leaving 4 bases unmatched. Looked up from germline, CDR1 is MNHEY and CDR2 is SVGAGI. CDR3 residues: CASSYSPSGENEQFF. The DNA for the CDR3 is TGTGCCAGCAGTTACTCGCCTAGCGGGGAAAATGAGCAGTTCTTC.

The gene calls are TRBV5-6 and TRBJ2-7; maybe TRBD1 (6 bases). Germline V lookup: CDR1 SGHDT, CDR2 YYEEEE. The ends were cut back, 4 bases at V and 6 bases at J, with 26 bases in the middle. The CDR3 runs 17 residues. CDR3 nucleotides: TGTGCCAGCAGCCGAATGGGGTTTGGGGGCCCTAATTCCGAGCAGTACTTC. Translating it yields CASSRMGFGGPNSEQYF.

The chain uses TRBV28 and TRBJ1-2; TRBD1 aligns across 7 bases. The CDR3 spans 12 residues. Germline V lookup: CDR1 MDHEN, CDR2 SYDVKM. The junction had 4 bases not matched to a gene; V was cut back by 4 bases and J by 8 bases. The chain's CDR3 is CASSSSDRGYTF. The CDR3 bases are TGTGCCAGCAGTTCCTCGGACAGGGGCTACACCTTC.

Regarding this clone: Sequence at one end of the junction differs from germline and may be a read error. The rearrangement uses TRBV6-6 and TRBJ1-2; TRBD1 aligns across 9 bases. The CDR3 contains 12 residues. The germline V gene has CDR1 MNHNY and CDR2 SVGAGI (reference sequence). Here the CDR3 DNA reads TGTGCCAGCAGGCCGGGACAGGGACCCTCTCGCTTC. It encodes CASRPGQGPSRF.

V gene TRBV12-5 combines with J gene TRBJ2-7; a weak D match, TRBD2 (5 bases). The germline gives CDR1 LGHNT, CDR2 FRNRAP. The V end lost 1 base, the J end lost 7 bases, and 8 bases lay between the germline ends. The CDR3 has 12 amino acids. The chain's CDR3 is CASGLGTAEQYF. As DNA, the CDR3 is TGTGCTAGTGGTTTGGGGACTGCTGAGCAGTACTTC.

This chain uses TRBV30 with TRBJ2-2, with 8 bases lining up with TRBD2. The CDR3 contains 14 residues. In germline, CDR1 is GTSNPN, CDR2 SVGIG (reference sequence). CDR3 protein: CACGGHLRRRELFF. In DNA, the CDR3 is TGTGCTTGCGGGGGGCACTTGAGACGCCGGGAGCTGTTTTTT.

In its sample, this clone was seen a few times. The chain is built from TRBV10-3 and TRBJ2-7; D ambiguous. Germline loops: CDR1 ENHRY, CDR2 SYGVKD. This CDR3 spans 11 amino acids. Trimming took 6 bases from V and 6 from J, leaving 9 bases between them. CDR3 DNA: TGTGCCATCAGCGTGGCAAGCGAGCAGTACTTC. This encodes CAISVASEQYF.

This chain uses TRBV2 with TRBJ1-1; D uncertain. This CDR3 has 14 amino acids. Between the trimmed V and J ends, which lost 7 bases and 2 bases, there was a span of 14 bases. Germline CDR1 is SNHLY and CDR2 is FYNNEI. As DNA, the CDR3 is TGTGCCAGCAAACTGCCGGGAGCCAACACTGAAGCTTTCTTT. Its translation is CASKLPGANTEAFF.

This chain joins TRBV6-1 and TRBJ1-2; D gene unclear. The CDR3 consists of 13 residues. Germline V CDR1 and CDR2: MNHNS, SASEGT. Trimming took 5 bases from V and 2 from J, leaving 9 bases between them. The CDR3 sequence is CASSKDGNYGYTF. CDR3 sequence (DNA): TGTGCCAGCAGTAAAGACGGGAACTATGGCTACACCTTC.

A single count supports this clone. The J gene is TRBJ1-4, the V gene TRBV7-9; no firm D call. Germline lookup yields CDR1 SEHNR and CDR2 FQNEAQ (reference sequence). This CDR3 region has 15 residues. The V end was cut by 5 bases, the J end by 2 bases, with 12 bases between. CDR3 amino acids: CASSPPSTTNEKLFF. The CDR3 DNA sequence: TGTGCCAGCAGCCCTCCCAGTACGACTAATGAAAAACTGTTTTTT.

This clone was observed once. This chain connects TRBV25-1 to TRBJ1-4, with a tentative D call TRBD1 (6 bases). The CDR3 is 16 amino acids. The V and J ends lost 10 bases and 5 bases respectively, with 23 bases between them. Germline V gene sequence: CDR1 MGHDK, CDR2 SYGVNS. CDR3 sequence: CATANWDTQINEKLFF. The CDR3 nucleotides read TGTGCCACCGCTAACTGGGACACCCAGATAAATGAAAAACTGTTTTTT.

The chain combines TRBV6-5 with TRBJ1-3; TRBD1 matches at 7 bases. The CDR3 runs to 14 residues. Germline values: CDR1 MNHEY, CDR2 SVGAGI. With V trimmed by 2 bases and J by 2 bases, 0 bases remained unmatched. The CDR3 here is CASSYGTAGNTIYF. The DNA for the CDR3 is TGTGCCAGCAGTTACGGGACAGCTGGAAACACCATATATTTT.

The chain couples TRBV4-3 to TRBJ1-1; tentative D call: TRBD1 (6 bases). The CDR3 covers 16 residues. Trimming cost V 0 bases and J 1 base, with 12 bases left between them. Germline CDR1 reads LGHNA; CDR2 reads YSLEER. The CDR3 nucleotides are TGCGCCAGCAGCCAAGACAGGGGCATGTGGAACACTGAAGCTTTCTTT. It translates to CASSQDRGMWNTEAFF.

This chain joins TRBV5-1 and TRBJ2-5; 8 bases line up with TRBD2. Trimming removed 0 bases from V and 2 bases from J; junction bases left unmatched: 12. Germline CDR1 SGHRS, CDR2 YFSETQ. The CDR3 consists of 18 residues. The CDR3 DNA is TGCGCCAGCAGCTTGGGAATGAGCGGGGGCACTATGCAAGAGACCCAGTACTTC. It yields the protein CASSLGMSGGTMQETQYF.